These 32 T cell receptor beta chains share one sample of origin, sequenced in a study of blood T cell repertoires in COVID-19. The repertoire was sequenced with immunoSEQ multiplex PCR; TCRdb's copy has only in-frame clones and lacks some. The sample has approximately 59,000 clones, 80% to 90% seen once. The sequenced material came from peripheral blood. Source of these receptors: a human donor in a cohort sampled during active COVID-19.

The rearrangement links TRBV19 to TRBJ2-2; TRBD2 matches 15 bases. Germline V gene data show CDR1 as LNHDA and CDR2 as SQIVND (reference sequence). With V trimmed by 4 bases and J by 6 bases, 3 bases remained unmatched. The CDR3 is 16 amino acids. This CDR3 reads CASSSGLAGGPGELFF. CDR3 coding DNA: TGTGCCAGTAGTAGCGGACTAGCGGGGGGGCCCGGGGAGCTGTTTTTT.

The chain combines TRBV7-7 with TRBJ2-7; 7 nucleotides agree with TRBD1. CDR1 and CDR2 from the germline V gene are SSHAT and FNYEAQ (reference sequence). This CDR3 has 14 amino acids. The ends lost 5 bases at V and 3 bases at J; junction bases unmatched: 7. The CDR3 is CASSPRAGGYEQYF. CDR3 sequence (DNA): TGTGCCAGCAGCCCAAGGGCAGGGGGCTACGAGCAGTACTTC.

CDR3 in amino acids: CASSLAIASGEQETQYF. The DNA for the CDR3 is TGTGCCAGCAGCTTAGCGATCGCTAGCGGGGAACAAGAGACCCAGTACTTC. This chain links TRBV7-9 with TRBJ2-5; 9 bases line up with TRBD2. V shed 0 bases, J shed 2 bases, and the junction held 7 bases outside the gene matches. CDR1 and CDR2 from the germline V gene are SEHNR and FQNEAQ (reference sequence). The CDR3 runs to 17 residues.

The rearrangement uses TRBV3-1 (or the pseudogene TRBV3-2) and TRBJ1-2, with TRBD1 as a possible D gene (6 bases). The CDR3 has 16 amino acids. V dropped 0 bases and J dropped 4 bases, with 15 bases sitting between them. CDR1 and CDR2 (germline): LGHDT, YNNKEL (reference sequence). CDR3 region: CASSQDLGAGGYGYTF. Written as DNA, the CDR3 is TGTGCCAGCAGCCAAGATCTGGGGGCTGGTGGCTATGGCTACACCTTC.

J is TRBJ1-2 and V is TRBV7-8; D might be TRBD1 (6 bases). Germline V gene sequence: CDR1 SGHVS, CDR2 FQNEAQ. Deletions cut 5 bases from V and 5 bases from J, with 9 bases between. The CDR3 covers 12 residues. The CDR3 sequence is CASSPRGYGYTF. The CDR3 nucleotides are TGTGCCAGCAGCCCCAGGGGATATGGCTACACCTTC.

CDR3 sequence: CASSESTGASYEQYF. CDR3 DNA sequence: TGCGCCAGCAGTGAGTCAACAGGAGCCTCCTACGAGCAGTACTTC. V is TRBV10-2 and J is TRBJ2-7; weak D call: TRBD1 (5 bases). Between the trimmed V and J ends, which lost 0 bases and 0 bases, there was a span of 9 bases. Germline V gives CDR1 WSHSY, CDR2 SAAADI. This CDR3 contains 15 residues.

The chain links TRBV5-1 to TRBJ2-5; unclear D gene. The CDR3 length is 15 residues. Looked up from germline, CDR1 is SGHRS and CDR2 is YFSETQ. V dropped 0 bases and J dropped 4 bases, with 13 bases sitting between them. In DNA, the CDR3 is TGCGCCAGCAGCTTGGACCCTGCGGTGGGAGAGACCCAGTACTTC. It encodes CASSLDPAVGETQYF.

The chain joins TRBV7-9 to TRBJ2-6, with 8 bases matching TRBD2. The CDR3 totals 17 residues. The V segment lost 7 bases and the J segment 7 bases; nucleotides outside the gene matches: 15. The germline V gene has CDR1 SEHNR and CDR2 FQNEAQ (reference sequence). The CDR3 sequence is CASTLTGGLSGANVLTF. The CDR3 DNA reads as TGTGCCAGCACCCTAACGGGGGGGTTGAGTGGCGCCAACGTCCTGACTTTC.

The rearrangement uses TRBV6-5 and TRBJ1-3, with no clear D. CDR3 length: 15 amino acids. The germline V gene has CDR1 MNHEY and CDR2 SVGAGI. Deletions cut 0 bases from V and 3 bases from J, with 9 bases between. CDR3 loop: CASSYSGVRGNTIYF. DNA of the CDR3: TGTGCCAGCAGTTACTCAGGAGTACGTGGAAACACCATATATTTT.

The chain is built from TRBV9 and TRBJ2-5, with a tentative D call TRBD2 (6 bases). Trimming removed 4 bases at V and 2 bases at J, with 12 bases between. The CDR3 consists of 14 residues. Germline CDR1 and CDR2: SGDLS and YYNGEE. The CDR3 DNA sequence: TGTGCCAGCAGCCTCCTTGGGGGGCAAGAGACCCAGTACTTC. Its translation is CASSLLGGQETQYF.

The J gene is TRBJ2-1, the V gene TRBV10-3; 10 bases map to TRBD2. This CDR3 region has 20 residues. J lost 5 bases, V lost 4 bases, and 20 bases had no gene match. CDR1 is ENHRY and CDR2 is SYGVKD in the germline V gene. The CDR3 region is CAISGSPPSGGAINDNEQFF. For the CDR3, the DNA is TGTGCCATCAGTGGATCCCCCCCCAGCGGGGGGGCCATAAACGACAATGAGCAGTTCTTC.

The CDR3 spells CASGAGTSGTDTQYF. The CDR3 nucleotides read TGTGCCAGCGGAGCCGGGACTAGCGGAACAGATACGCAGTATTTT. The chain recombines TRBV7-2 with TRBJ2-3; 11 bases are shared with TRBD2. The CDR3 is 15 residues long. From germline, CDR1 is SGHTA and CDR2 FQGNSA. Trimming cost V 8 bases and J 3 bases; bases outside gene matches: 7.

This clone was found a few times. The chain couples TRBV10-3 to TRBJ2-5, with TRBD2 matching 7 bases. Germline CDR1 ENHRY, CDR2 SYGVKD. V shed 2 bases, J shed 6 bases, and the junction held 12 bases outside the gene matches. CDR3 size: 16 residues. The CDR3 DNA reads TGTGCCATCAGTGAGGACCCGACTAGCAATAGGCAGACCCAGTACTTC. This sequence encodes CAISEDPTSNRQTQYF.

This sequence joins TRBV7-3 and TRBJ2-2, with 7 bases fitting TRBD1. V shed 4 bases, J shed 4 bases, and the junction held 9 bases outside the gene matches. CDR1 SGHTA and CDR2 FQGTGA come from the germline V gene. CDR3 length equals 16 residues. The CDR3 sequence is CASSSPGGMGTGELFF. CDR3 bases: TGTGCCAGCAGCTCCCCAGGGGGAATGGGCACCGGGGAGCTGTTTTTT. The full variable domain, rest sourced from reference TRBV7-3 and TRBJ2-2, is GAGVSQTPSNKVTEKGKYVELRCDPISGHTALYWYRQSLGQGPEFLIYFQGTGAADDSGLPNDRFFAVRPEGSVSTLKIQRTERGDSAVYLCASSSPGGMGTGELFFGEGSRLTVL.

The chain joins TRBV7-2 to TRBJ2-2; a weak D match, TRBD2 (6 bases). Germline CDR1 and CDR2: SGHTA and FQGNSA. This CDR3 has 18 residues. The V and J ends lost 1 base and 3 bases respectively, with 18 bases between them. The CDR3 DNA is TGTGCCAGCAGCTTAGAGCTAGCGTGGGGTGGATACACCGGGGAGCTGTTTTTT. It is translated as CASSLELAWGGYTGELFF.

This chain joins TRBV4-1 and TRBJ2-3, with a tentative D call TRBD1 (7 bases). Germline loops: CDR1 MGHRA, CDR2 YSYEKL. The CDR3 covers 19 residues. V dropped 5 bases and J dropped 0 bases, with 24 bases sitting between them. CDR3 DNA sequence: TGCGCCAGCAGCTTTAGGCAGGGGGGTTCCCCAACTAGCACAGATACGCAGTATTTT. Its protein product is CASSFRQGGSPTSTDTQYF.

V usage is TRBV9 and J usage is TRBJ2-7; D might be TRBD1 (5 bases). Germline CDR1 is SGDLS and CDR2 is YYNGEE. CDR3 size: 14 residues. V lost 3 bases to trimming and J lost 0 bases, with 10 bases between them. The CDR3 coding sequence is TGTGCCAGCAGCGGAGACAGTAGCTCCTACGAGCAGTACTTC. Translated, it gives CASSGDSSSYEQYF. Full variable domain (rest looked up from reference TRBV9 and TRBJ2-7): DSGVTQTPKHLITATGQRVTLRCSPRSGDLSVYWYQQSLDQGLQFLIQYYNGEERAKGNILERFSAQQFPDLHSELNLSSLELGDSALYFCASSGDSSSYEQYFGPGTRLTVT.

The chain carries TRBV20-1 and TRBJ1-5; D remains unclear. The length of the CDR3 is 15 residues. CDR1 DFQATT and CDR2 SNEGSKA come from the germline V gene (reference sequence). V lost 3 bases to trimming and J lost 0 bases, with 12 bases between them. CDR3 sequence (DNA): TGCAGTGCTAGTTACATCAGTTATAGCAATCAGCCCCAGCATTTT. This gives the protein CSASYISYSNQPQHF.

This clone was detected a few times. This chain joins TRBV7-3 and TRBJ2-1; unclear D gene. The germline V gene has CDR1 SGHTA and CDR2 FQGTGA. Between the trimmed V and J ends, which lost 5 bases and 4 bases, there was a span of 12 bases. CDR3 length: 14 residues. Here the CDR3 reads CASSPSTGYNEQFF. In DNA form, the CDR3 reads TGTGCCAGCAGCCCCTCGACTGGATACAATGAGCAGTTCTTC.

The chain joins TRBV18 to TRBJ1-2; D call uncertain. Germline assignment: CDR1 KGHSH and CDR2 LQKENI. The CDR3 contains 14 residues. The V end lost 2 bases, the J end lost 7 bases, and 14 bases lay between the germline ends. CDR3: CASSPSAGRGGYTF. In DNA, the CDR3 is TGTGCCAGCTCACCATCGGCGGGCCGAGGTGGCTACACCTTC. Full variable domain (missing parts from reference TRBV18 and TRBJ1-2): NAGVMQNPRHLVRRRGQEARLRCSPMKGHSHVYWYRQLPEEGLKFMVYLQKENIIDESGMPKERFSAEFPKEGPSILRIQQVVRGDSAAYFCASSPSAGRGGYTFGSGTRLTVV.

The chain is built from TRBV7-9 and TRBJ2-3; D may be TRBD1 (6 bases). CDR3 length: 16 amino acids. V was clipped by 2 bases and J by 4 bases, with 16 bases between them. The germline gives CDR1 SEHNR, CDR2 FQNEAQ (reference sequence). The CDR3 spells CASSLYGLGGADTQYF. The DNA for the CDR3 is TGTGCCAGCAGCTTATACGGTCTAGGGGGAGCAGATACGCAGTATTTT.

As DNA, the CDR3 is TGTGCCAGCAGCTTGATCACAGGGGGAAGTGAAAAACTGTTTTTT. Its translation is CASSLITGGSEKLFF. The genes are TRBV5-5 and TRBJ1-4, with 8 nucleotides matching TRBD1. Germline V CDR1 and CDR2: SGHKS, YYEKEE (reference sequence). Trimming took 1 base from V and 7 from J; bases not matched to a gene: 6. This CDR3 comprises 15 residues. The complete variable domain, with remaining parts taken from reference TRBV5-5 and TRBJ1-4, reads DAGVTQSPTHLIKTRGQQVTLRCSPISGHKSVSWYQQVLGQGPQFIFQYYEKEERGRGNFPDRFSARQFPNYSSELNVNALLLGDSALYLCASSLITGGSEKLFFGSGTQLSVL.

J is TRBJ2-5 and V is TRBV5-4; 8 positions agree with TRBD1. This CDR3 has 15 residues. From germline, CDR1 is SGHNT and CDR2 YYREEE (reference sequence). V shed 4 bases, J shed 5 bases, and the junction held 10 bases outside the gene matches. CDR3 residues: CASSRQTGVGETQYF. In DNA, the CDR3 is TGTGCCAGCAGCCGCCAGACAGGGGTAGGGGAGACCCAGTACTTC.

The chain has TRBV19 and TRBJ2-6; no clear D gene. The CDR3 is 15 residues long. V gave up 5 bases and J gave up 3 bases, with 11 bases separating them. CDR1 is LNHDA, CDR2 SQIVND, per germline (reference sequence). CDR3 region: CASSPSQNGANVLTF. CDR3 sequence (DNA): TGTGCCAGTAGTCCGAGCCAAAATGGGGCCAACGTCCTGACTTTC.

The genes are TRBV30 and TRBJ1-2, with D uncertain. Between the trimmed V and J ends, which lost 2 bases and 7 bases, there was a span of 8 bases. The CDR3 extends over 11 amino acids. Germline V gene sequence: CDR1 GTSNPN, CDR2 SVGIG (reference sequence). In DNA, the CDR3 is TGTGCCTGGAGTCCCCTCGGTGGCTACACCTTC. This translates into CAWSPLGGYTF. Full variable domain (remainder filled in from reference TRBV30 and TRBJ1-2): SQTIHQWPATLVQPVGSPLSLECTVEGTSNPNLYWYRQAAGRGLQLLFYSVGIGQISSEVPQNLSASRPQDRQFILSSKKLLLSDSGFYLCAWSPLGGYTFGSGTRLTVV.

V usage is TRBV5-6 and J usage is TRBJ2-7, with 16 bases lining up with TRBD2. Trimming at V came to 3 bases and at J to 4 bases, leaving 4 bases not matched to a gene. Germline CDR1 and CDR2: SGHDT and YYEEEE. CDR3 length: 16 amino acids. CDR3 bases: TGTGCCAGCAGCTCGGGACTAGCGGGGGGGAATTACGAGCAGTACTTC. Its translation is CASSSGLAGGNYEQYF.

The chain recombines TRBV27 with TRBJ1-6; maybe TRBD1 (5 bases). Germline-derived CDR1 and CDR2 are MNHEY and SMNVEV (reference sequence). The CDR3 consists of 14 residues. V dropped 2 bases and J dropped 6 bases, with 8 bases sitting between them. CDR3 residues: CASSLQGSNSPLHF. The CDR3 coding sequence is TGTGCCAGCAGTTTACAGGGATCTAATTCACCCCTCCACTTT.

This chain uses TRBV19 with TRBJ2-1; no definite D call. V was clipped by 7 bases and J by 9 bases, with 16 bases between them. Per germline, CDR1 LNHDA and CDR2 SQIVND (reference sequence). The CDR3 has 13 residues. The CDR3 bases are TGTGCCAGTAATAGCCCCCCTGGTGGTGAGCAGTTCTTC. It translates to CASNSPPGGEQFF.

CDR3 in amino acids: CASHPGGVSYEQYF. CDR3 DNA sequence: TGTGCCAGCCATCCGGGAGGGGTTTCCTACGAGCAGTACTTC. This chain links TRBV6-5 with TRBJ2-7; 8 bases agree with TRBD2. The trim removed 8 bases at V and 1 base at J, leaving 7 bases unmatched. From germline, CDR1 is MNHEY and CDR2 SVGAGI. CDR3 length equals 14 residues.

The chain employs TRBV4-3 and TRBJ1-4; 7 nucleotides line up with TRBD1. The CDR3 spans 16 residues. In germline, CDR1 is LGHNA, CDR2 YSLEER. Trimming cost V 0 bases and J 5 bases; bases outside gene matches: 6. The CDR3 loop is CASSQEGGQMNEKLFF. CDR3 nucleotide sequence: TGCGCCAGCAGCCAAGAGGGGGGACAGATGAATGAAAAACTGTTTTTT.

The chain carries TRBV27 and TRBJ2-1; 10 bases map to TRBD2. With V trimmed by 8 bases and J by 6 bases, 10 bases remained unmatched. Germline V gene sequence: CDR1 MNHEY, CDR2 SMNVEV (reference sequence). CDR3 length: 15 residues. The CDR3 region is CASRLVSGGTNEQFF. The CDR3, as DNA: TGTGCCAGCCGTCTGGTTAGCGGGGGGACCAATGAGCAGTTCTTC.

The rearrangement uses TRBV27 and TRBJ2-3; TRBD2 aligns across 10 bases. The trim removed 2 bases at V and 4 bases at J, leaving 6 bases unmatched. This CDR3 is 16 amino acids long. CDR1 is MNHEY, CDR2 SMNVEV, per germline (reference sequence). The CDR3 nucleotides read TGTGCCAGCAGTTTAAGGCACCTAGCGGGGGCAGATACGCAGTATTTT. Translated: CASSLRHLAGADTQYF.